Following are 28 T cell receptor beta chains from one sample sequenced in a study of OX40 agonist ivuxolimab in advanced cancers. Measured with immunoSEQ multiplex PCR; TCRdb has only the in-frame clones, and not every one. The sample has over 60,000 clones; 80% to 90% are singletons. Sequences were derived from CD4+ or CD8+ T cells sorted from blood, sampled in a trial of the OX40 agonist ivuxolimab. These receptors were taken from an adult with an advanced solid tumor such as melanoma, head and neck, liver or kidney cancer.

The chain links TRBV7-7 to TRBJ2-5, with 9 bases that match TRBD1. The tail of the sequence fits TRBJ2-4 better, so the J call may be wrong. The CDR3 consists of 13 residues. Germline V gives CDR1 SSHAT, CDR2 FNYEAQ (reference sequence). CDR3 bases: TGTGCCAGCGGGGTCGCGACAGGGGGCATTCAGTACTTC. It specifies CASGVATGGIQYF.

The count of this clone is one. The CDR3 is CASSLDGDASYGYTF. DNA of the CDR3: TGTGCCAGCAGCTTAGACGGGGACGCGAGCTATGGCTACACCTTC. The J gene is TRBJ1-2, the V gene TRBV11-3, with D perhaps matching TRBD1 (5 bases). The CDR3 contains 15 residues. Trimming took off 0 bases at V and 4 bases at J, with 12 bases between the two ends. Germline assignment: CDR1 SGHNT and CDR2 YENEEA.

The chain employs TRBV14 and TRBJ1-1; TRBD1 might be the D (6 bases). V lost 4 bases and J 4 bases, leaving 10 bases between the germline ends. The germline gives CDR1 SGHDN, CDR2 FVKESK. The CDR3 is 13 amino acids. This CDR3 is CASSPSDSTEAFF. The CDR3 region has the DNA TGTGCCAGCAGCCCATCGGACAGCACTGAAGCTTTCTTT.

The V call is TRBV7-3, the J call TRBJ2-2; TRBD1 aligns across 7 bases. Germline values: CDR1 SGHTA, CDR2 FQGTGA. CDR3 length: 15 residues. The junction had 6 bases not matched to a gene; V was cut back by 1 base and J by 7 bases. CDR3: CASSLNQGVSGELFF. In DNA form, the CDR3 reads TGTGCCAGCAGCTTAAACCAGGGGGTGAGCGGGGAGCTGTTTTTT.

This chain uses TRBV21-1 with TRBJ2-3. TRBV21-1 is designated a pseudogene. CDR3 length equals 17 residues. The CDR3 sequence: CASSKRWGRRGTDTQYF. Here the CDR3 DNA reads TGTGCCAGCAGCAAAAGATGGGGCAGGCGGGGCACAGATACGCAGTATTTT.

The genes are TRBV4-1 and TRBJ2-2; 7 bases are a match to TRBD2. V lost 2 bases, J lost 4 bases, and 13 bases stayed unmatched. Germline CDR1 and CDR2: MGHRA and YSYEKL. The CDR3 has 18 residues. The CDR3 DNA sequence: TGCGCCAGCAGCCAACGACATGGGGCTAAGCGGGGCACCGGGGAGCTGTTTTTT. Protein: CASSQRHGAKRGTGELFF.

This clone was detected a few times. The CDR3 DNA is TGCGCCAGCTCCGACAGGGAACGCTACGAGCAGTACTTC. Amino acids: CASSDRERYEQYF. The V gene is TRBV5-1, the J gene TRBJ2-7, with 7 bases lining up with TRBD1. The V gene end was trimmed by 7 bases and the J gene end by 3 bases; junction bases not matched to a gene: 7. Germline V gives CDR1 SGHRS, CDR2 YFSETQ. CDR3 length equals 13 residues.

This chain joins TRBV25-1 and TRBJ2-2, with D perhaps being TRBD1 or TRBD2 (5 bases each). The germline V gene has CDR1 MGHDK and CDR2 SYGVNS. This CDR3 is 15 amino acids long. Between the trimmed V and J ends, which lost 5 bases and 7 bases, there was a span of 17 bases. The CDR3 DNA reads as TGTGCCAGCAGTTCCCATCTGGGGCGGGTCGGGGAGCTGTTTTTT. Protein sequence: CASSSHLGRVGELFF.

This chain uses TRBV7-8 with TRBJ2-2, with D possibly being TRBD1 or TRBD2 (6 bases each). Germline CDR1 SGHVS, CDR2 FQNEAQ. The CDR3 runs 15 residues. Trimming stripped 4 bases from V and 5 bases from J, with 14 bases between. CDR3 amino acids: CASSSQGRRTGELFF. CDR3 nucleotides: TGTGCCAGCAGCTCCCAGGGGAGGAGGACCGGGGAGCTGTTTTTT.

As for this clone: In this CDR3 the conserved last residue, phenylalanine or tryptophan, is missing, so a read error is likely. V usage is TRBV7-2 and J usage is TRBJ2-7, with a weak D call TRBD1 (6 bases). Looked up from germline, CDR1 is SGHTA and CDR2 is FQGNSA. V was pared by 5 bases and J by 2 bases, with 13 bases between. The CDR3 runs to 14 residues. CDR3 loop: CASSINRATYEQYL. The DNA of the CDR3 is TGTGCCAGCAGCATAAACAGGGCAACCTACGAGCAGTACCTC.

The J gene is TRBJ2-1, the V gene TRBV5-1, with 11 bases identical to TRBD2. CDR1 and CDR2 (germline): SGHRS, YFSETQ. This CDR3 contains 13 residues. After removal of 4 bases from V and 12 bases from J, the junction contained 6 bases not matched to a gene. The CDR3 is CASSTSGSWVQFF. The CDR3 DNA reads TGCGCCAGCAGCACTAGCGGGAGTTGGGTGCAGTTCTTC. Looking up the rest from reference TRBV5-1 and TRBJ2-1 gives the full variable domain: KAGVTQTPRYLIKTRGQQVTLSCSPISGHRSVSWYQQTPGQGLQFLFEYFSETQRNKGNFPGRFSGRQFSNSRSEMNVSTLELGDSALYLCASSTSGSWVQFFGPGTRLTVL.

The rearrangement uses TRBV5-1 and TRBJ1-1; D gene ambiguous. The CDR3 spans 13 residues. Trimming stripped 3 bases from V and 7 bases from J, with 13 bases between. CDR1 SGHRS and CDR2 YFSETQ come from the germline V gene. The CDR3 DNA is TGCGCCAGCAGCTCCAATCCGGACGGTGAAGCTTTCTTT. Amino acids: CASSSNPDGEAFF. Full variable domain (remainder filled in from reference TRBV5-1 and TRBJ1-1): KAGVTQTPRYLIKTRGQQVTLSCSPISGHRSVSWYQQTPGQGLQFLFEYFSETQRNKGNFPGRFSGRQFSNSRSEMNVSTLELGDSALYLCASSSNPDGEAFFGQGTRLTVV.

The chain couples TRBV19 to TRBJ2-1; TRBD2 matches at 9 bases. V lost 5 bases to trimming and J lost 7 bases; unmatched junction nucleotides: 3. The CDR3 sequence is 13 residues long. The germline V gene has CDR1 LNHDA and CDR2 SQIVND (reference sequence). CDR3 residues: CASSPGLANEQFF. CDR3 in DNA: TGTGCCAGTAGTCCGGGACTAGCAAATGAGCAGTTCTTC.

The V call is TRBV14, the J call TRBJ1-1, with D perhaps matching TRBD1 (6 bases). The germline V and J ends were trimmed by 3 bases and 5 bases, with 13 bases remaining between them. The length of the CDR3 is 14 residues. Germline CDR1 SGHDN, CDR2 FVKESK. CDR3 coding DNA: TGTGCCAGCAGCCAGGACAGCCGTTGGACTGAAGCTTTCTTT. As protein: CASSQDSRWTEAFF.

This chain links TRBV6-5 with TRBJ2-7; perhaps TRBD2 as D (5 bases). The CDR3 covers 13 residues. The V and J ends lost 5 bases and 3 bases respectively, with 11 bases between them. Germline V CDR1 and CDR2: MNHEY, SVGAGI. CDR3 sequence: CASSETRDYEQYF. The CDR3 coding sequence is TGTGCCAGCAGTGAAACGAGGGACTACGAGCAGTACTTC.

This clone was recorded a few times. The chain joins TRBV19 to TRBJ1-1; D might be TRBD1 (5 bases). Germline V gene sequence: CDR1 LNHDA, CDR2 SQIVND (reference sequence). Trimming removed 6 bases at V and 6 bases at J, with 26 bases between. CDR3 length equals 17 residues. CDR3 nucleotide sequence: TGTGCCAGTAGCCCCGTGGGACCCTCTCGGAGAGGACCTGAAGCTTTCTTT. Translated, it gives CASSPVGPSRRGPEAFF.

The chain is built from TRBV7-7 and TRBJ2-5; possible D gene TRBD2, 6 bases. Germline CDR1 and CDR2: SSHAT and FNYEAQ (reference sequence). With 3 bases removed from V and 1 base from J, the gap between germline ends came to 9 bases. The CDR3 length is 14 residues. CDR3 coding DNA: TGTGCCAGCAGCTTGGGGGAGGCCCAAGAGACCCAGTACTTC. Protein: CASSLGEAQETQYF.

This chain connects TRBV11-3 to TRBJ2-2, with a tentative D call TRBD2 (5 bases). This CDR3 has 15 residues. Trimming cost V 3 bases and J 2 bases, with 10 bases left between them. In germline, CDR1 is SGHNT, CDR2 YENEEA. The CDR3: CASSLRGGNTGELFF. Written as DNA, the CDR3 is TGTGCCAGCAGCTTGAGAGGAGGTAACACCGGGGAGCTGTTTTTT.

The chain recombines TRBV5-5 with TRBJ2-2; D is perhaps TRBD2 (5 bases). The CDR3 length is 16 residues. Per germline, CDR1 SGHKS and CDR2 YYEKEE (reference sequence). V gave up 1 base and J gave up 0 bases, with 10 bases separating them. CDR3 region: CASSLYSAANTGELFF. CDR3 coding DNA: TGTGCCAGCAGCTTGTATAGCGCTGCGAACACCGGGGAGCTGTTTTTT.

This chain connects TRBV7-9 to TRBJ2-1; D unresolved. V lost 5 bases and J 9 bases, leaving 11 bases between the germline ends. Germline V lookup: CDR1 SEHNR, CDR2 FQNEAQ (reference sequence). This CDR3 has 12 residues. DNA for the CDR3: TGTGCCAGCAGCCCCCAATGGGGTGAGCAGTTCTTC. Translation gives CASSPQWGEQFF.

The chain carries TRBV7-8 and TRBJ2-2, with 14 positions matching TRBD2. Germline assignment: CDR1 SGHVS and CDR2 FQNEAQ. The V gene end was trimmed by 1 base and the J gene end by 2 bases; junction bases not matched to a gene: 6. The CDR3 totals 19 residues. The CDR3 DNA reads TGTGCCAGCAGCTTAGTAGGACTAGCGGGAGGAGGAAACACCGGGGAGCTGTTTTTT. Amino acids: CASSLVGLAGGGNTGELFF. The whole variable domain, remainder taken from reference TRBV7-8 and TRBJ2-2, is GAGVSQSPRYKVAKRGQDVALRCDPISGHVSLFWYQQALGQGPEFLTYFQNEAQLDKSGLPSDRFFAERPEGSVSTLKIQRTQQEDSAVYLCASSLVGLAGGGNTGELFFGEGSRLTVL.

This CDR3 reads CASSLSGGNGYTF. For the CDR3, the DNA is TGTGCCAGCAGTCTCTCTGGGGGCAATGGCTACACCTTC. V is TRBV28 and J is TRBJ1-2, with TRBD1 as a possible D gene (6 bases). Germline loops: CDR1 MDHEN, CDR2 SYDVKM. The ends were cut back, 5 bases at V and 6 bases at J, with 13 bases in the middle. CDR3 length: 13 residues.

The chain is built from TRBV19 and TRBJ2-2, with D unclear. Germline CDR1 is LNHDA and CDR2 is SQIVND (reference sequence). The length of the CDR3 is 15 residues. V lost 5 bases and J 0 bases, leaving 10 bases between the germline ends. The CDR3 region is CASSPDHANTGELFF. CDR3 coding DNA: TGTGCCAGTAGTCCGGACCACGCGAACACCGGGGAGCTGTTTTTT.

The genes are TRBV5-4 and TRBJ1-4; D gene uncertain. V was cut by 1 base and J by 6 bases, with 25 bases left in between. The germline V gene encodes CDR1 SGHNT and CDR2 YYREEE (reference sequence). This CDR3 is built from 19 residues. CDR3 amino acids: CASSLMFLSRSRTHEKLFF. CDR3 coding DNA: TGTGCCAGCAGCTTGATGTTCCTCTCACGCTCCAGGACCCATGAAAAACTGTTTTTT.

V gene TRBV7-9 combines with J gene TRBJ2-2; D gene unclear. Germline V lookup: CDR1 SEHNR, CDR2 FQNEAQ (reference sequence). The V and J ends lost 1 base and 5 bases respectively, with 8 bases between them. CDR3 length equals 14 residues. The CDR3 here is CASSLDLETGELFF. The CDR3 bases are TGTGCCAGCAGCTTAGATTTGGAGACCGGGGAGCTGTTTTTT.

The chain has TRBV5-4 and TRBJ1-2; 7 nucleotides match TRBD1. The J segment lost 4 bases and the V segment lost 5 bases, leaving 8 bases of the junction unmatched. Germline V CDR1 and CDR2: SGHNT, YYREEE (reference sequence). The CDR3 sequence is 14 residues long. CDR3 protein: CASSRGQEPYGYTF. The CDR3 nucleotides read TGTGCCAGCAGTCGCGGACAGGAGCCCTATGGCTACACCTTC.

A note on this clone: The identical CDR3 is also encoded by other nucleotide sequences in the sample. CDR3 region: CASSLADYGYTF. CDR3 coding DNA: TGTGCCAGCAGCCTGGCAGACTATGGCTACACCTTC. This sequence joins TRBV5-4 and TRBJ1-2, with unresolved D. The CDR3 is made up of 12 amino acids. Trimming stripped 4 bases from V and 3 bases from J, with 7 bases between. Germline CDR1 reads SGHNT; CDR2 reads YYREEE (reference sequence).

The chain carries TRBV5-8 and TRBJ2-5; D gene unclear. The germline gives CDR1 SGHTS, CDR2 YDEGEE. The CDR3 loop spans 15 amino acids. Trimming took off 2 bases at V and 1 base at J, with 12 bases between the two ends. CDR3: CASSLAGSVQETQYF. CDR3 in DNA: TGTGCCAGCAGCTTAGCCGGGTCAGTCCAAGAGACCCAGTACTTC.